The sample holds one count of the clone carrying this T cell receptor (beta chain). This sample is drawn from a study of preoperative IRX-2 immunotherapy in early breast cancer. Treatment of the sample: preoperative locoregional IRX-2 cytokine immunotherapy. This phase Ib study tested locoregional IRX-2 cytokine immunotherapy given before surgery. With 2 bases clipped from V and 4 bases from J, the junction kept 3 bases outside the gene matches. The CDR3 is 15 amino acids. The germline V gene has CDR1 MNHEY and CDR2 SMNVEV (reference sequence). Repertoires were generated with immunoSEQ multiplex PCR, while TCRdb's copy carries only in-frame clones and drops some. The sample shows tens of thousands of clones, roughly 96% of them seen only once.

This sequence originates from a human donor with breast cancer. This chain links TRBV27 with TRBJ1-5; 9 bases line up with TRBD1. Sample acquisition took place from a patient treated with IRX-2 immunotherapy. The CDR3: CASSLVGTGNQPQHF. CDR3 bases: TGTGCCAGCAGTTTAGTAGGGACAGGGAATCAGCCCCAGCATTTT.